A single sample is the source of the 20 T cell receptor beta chains below, sequenced in a study of beta chain features in type 1 diabetes. Study-wide findings and caveats: Patients with Type 1 diabetes showed moderately but significantly shorter TCRB CDR3s in all four CD4+ subsets.

What was sequenced were expressed TCRB transcripts, since all of the isolated RNA had been reverse transcribed. Only in-frame clones appear in the TCRdb table, and some are missing; sequencing was by immunoSEQ multiplex PCR. There are over 300,000 clones in the sample; around 9.7% occur only once, and around 1% lies in the top ten. Their antigens are not known. Sequenced: central memory CD4+ T cells from blood. All receptors come from a man aged 25 to 45 with type 1 diabetes.

The V gene is TRBV9, the J gene TRBJ1-4; D gene uncertain. The CDR3 has 15 amino acids. Trimming cost V 0 bases and J 3 bases, with 9 bases left between them. Germline V CDR1 and CDR2: SGDLS, YYNGEE. CDR3 in DNA: TGTGCCAGCAGCGTAGGGGAGGTTGCTAATGAAAAACTGTTTTTT. It translates to CASSVGEVANEKLFF. Supplemented by reference TRBV9 and TRBJ1-4, the full variable domain reads DSGVTQTPKHLITATGQRVTLRCSPRSGDLSVYWYQQSLDQGLQFLIQYYNGEERAKGNILERFSAQQFPDLHSELNLSSLELGDSALYFCASSVGEVANEKLFFGSGTQLSVL.

In its sample, this clone was seen a few times. The rearrangement uses TRBV7-9 and TRBJ2-5, with 7 bases fitting TRBD2. CDR3 length: 10 residues. Trimming removed 11 bases from V and 5 bases from J; junction bases left unmatched: 2. Germline CDR1 is SEHNR and CDR2 is FQNEAQ (reference sequence). The CDR3 DNA sequence: TGTGCCGGGGGGGAGGAGACCCAGTACTTC. The encoded protein is CAGGEETQYF.

This clone was seen a few times. The chain has TRBV29-1 and TRBJ2-3, with D possibly matching TRBD1 (5 bases). The CDR3 extends over 11 amino acids. V was trimmed by 7 bases and J by 9 bases, leaving 14 bases between them. CDR1 is SQVTM and CDR2 is ANQGSEA in the germline V gene. The CDR3 reads CSADQGGTQYF. The CDR3 region has the DNA TGCAGCGCCGACCAGGGTGGGACGCAGTATTTT.

This clone was detected ten times or more. The J gene is TRBJ2-3, the V gene TRBV30; 9 positions match TRBD2. This CDR3 has 15 residues. From germline, CDR1 is GTSNPN and CDR2 SVGIG (reference sequence). Trimming took 5 bases from V and 3 from J; bases not matched to a gene: 9. This CDR3 is CAWRGSSGGTDTQYF. The CDR3 region has the DNA TGTGCCTGGCGGGGTAGTAGCGGGGGTACAGATACGCAGTATTTT.

This clone was counted many times. This chain links TRBV18 with TRBJ1-1; TRBD1 might be the D (5 bases). The CDR3 has 16 residues. Deletions cut 2 bases from V and 4 bases from J, with 17 bases between. Germline V gene lookup returns CDR1 KGHSH and CDR2 LQKENI. In DNA form, the CDR3 reads TGTGCCAGCTCACCATATGTTGAGGGGATCGGCACTGAAGCTTTCTTT. Its translation: CASSPYVEGIGTEAFF.

The CDR3 is CASSAGDTDTQYF. The CDR3 DNA reads TGTGCCAGTTCAGCGGGGGACACAGATACGCAGTATTTT. V gene TRBV27 combines with J gene TRBJ2-3, with 8 positions matching TRBD2. The CDR3 spans 13 residues. In germline, CDR1 is MNHEY, CDR2 SMNVEV (reference sequence). V dropped 9 bases and J dropped 2; count of bases not matched to a gene: 4.

Details on this clone: The same CDR3 arises from other DNA sequences in this sample as well. V usage is TRBV9 and J usage is TRBJ1-3; D is unresolved. V gave up 2 bases and J gave up 0 bases, with 9 bases separating them. This CDR3 is built from 15 residues. CDR1 is SGDLS and CDR2 is YYNGEE in the germline V gene. The CDR3 nucleotides are TGTGCCAGCAGCGTTACGGGTGGCTCTGGAAACACCATATATTTT. It yields the protein CASSVTGGSGNTIYF.

The rearrangement joins TRBV18 to TRBJ2-7, with D hard to call. The V and J ends lost 5 bases and 4 bases respectively, with 3 bases between them. The CDR3 has 10 residues. CDR1 and CDR2 from the germline V gene are KGHSH and LQKENI. The CDR3 region has the DNA TGTGCCAGCTCAGGATACGAGCAGTACTTC. Residues: CASSGYEQYF.

A few counts support this clone. V gene TRBV18 combines with J gene TRBJ1-2; D gene uncertain. The V end was cut by 0 bases, the J end by 9 bases, with 11 bases between. The CDR3 has 13 residues. The germline CDR1 and CDR2 sequences are KGHSH and LQKENI. Here the CDR3 reads CASSPPVTVRYTF. CDR3 coding DNA: TGTGCCAGCTCACCACCGGTAACCGTGCGCTACACCTTC.

The V call is TRBV30, the J call TRBJ1-1; D call uncertain. Germline CDR1 is GTSNPN and CDR2 is SVGIG (reference sequence). The ends were cut back, 0 bases at V and 7 bases at J, with 9 bases in the middle. The CDR3 has 12 residues. The CDR3 is CAWSVSGVEAFF. The CDR3 nucleotides are TGTGCCTGGAGTGTTTCCGGGGTTGAAGCTTTCTTT.

CDR3 loop: CASSLQTQGIRQFF. The CDR3 nucleotides read TGTGCCAGCAGTTTACAGACACAGGGGATTAGGCAGTTCTTC. The chain uses TRBV27 and TRBJ2-1; 7 bases are shared with TRBD1. With V trimmed by 2 bases and J by 12 bases, 10 bases remained unmatched. The CDR3 runs to 14 residues. The germline V gene has CDR1 MNHEY and CDR2 SMNVEV (reference sequence).

V and J are TRBV6-5 and TRBJ1-5, with D possibly TRBD1 on 5 matching bases. The CDR3 length is 15 residues. V was cut by 2 bases and J by 4 bases, with 12 bases left in between. Per the germline V gene, CDR1 is MNHEY and CDR2 is SVGAGI. CDR3 in amino acids: CASSYLAGSNQPQHF. CDR3 bases: TGTGCCAGCAGTTACCTGGCAGGGAGTAATCAGCCCCAGCATTTT.

The V gene is TRBV6-5, the J gene TRBJ2-5; 8 bases fit TRBD2. V shed 4 bases and J 4 bases; nucleotides not matched to a gene: 5. Germline CDR1 reads MNHEY; CDR2 reads SVGAGI. This CDR3 comprises 14 residues. The CDR3 nucleotides are TGTGCCAGCAGTTTCCCCGGGAGGGTAGAGACCCAGTACTTC. Translation: CASSFPGRVETQYF.

The chain employs TRBV7-2 and TRBJ1-6, with 7 bases lining up with TRBD1. The CDR3 runs 16 residues. Per the germline V gene, CDR1 is SGHTA and CDR2 is FQGNSA. With V trimmed by 3 bases and J by 8 bases, 10 bases remained unmatched. In DNA, the CDR3 is TGTGCCAGCAGCTTTCAGACAGGGCTTGTACATTCACCCCTCCACTTT. This gives the protein CASSFQTGLVHSPLHF. Using reference TRBV7-2 and TRBJ1-6 for the parts outside the CDR3, the full variable domain is GAGVSQSPSNKVTEKGKDVELRCDPISGHTALYWYRQSLGQGLEFLIYFQGNSAPDKSGLPSDRFSAERTGGSVSTLTIQRTQQEDSAVYLCASSFQTGLVHSPLHFGNGTRLTVT.

This clone appeared many times. Here the CDR3 reads CSVVDRGAKNIQYF. CDR3 in DNA: TGCAGCGTTGTGGACAGGGGAGCCAAAAACATTCAGTACTTC. The V gene is TRBV29-1, the J gene TRBJ2-4; TRBD1 agrees at 9 bases. The CDR3 is made up of 14 amino acids. The germline gives CDR1 SQVTM, CDR2 ANQGSEA. V lost 4 bases and J lost 0; bases outside the gene matches: 1. The complete variable domain, with remaining parts taken from reference TRBV29-1 and TRBJ2-4, reads SAVISQKPSRDICQRGTSLTIQCQVDSQVTMMFWYRQQPGQSLTLIATANQGSEATYESGFVIDKFPISRPNLTFSTLTVSNMSPEDSSIYLCSVVDRGAKNIQYFGAGTRLSVL.

Only a few counts were recorded for this clone. This chain links TRBV2 with TRBJ1-5, with D maybe TRBD1 (6 bases). This CDR3 is built from 12 residues. Trimming shortened V by 5 bases and J by 15 bases, and 17 bases separated the two germline ends. CDR1 and CDR2 from the germline V gene are SNHLY and FYNNEI. The CDR3 sequence: CASSSGQNRWHF. For the CDR3, the DNA is TGTGCCAGCAGTTCCGGACAGAATCGATGGCATTTT.

The sample holds a few counts of this clone. The chain employs TRBV7-9 and TRBJ2-1; D remains unclear. The CDR3 consists of 16 residues. V was trimmed by 4 bases and J by 6 bases, leaving 19 bases between them. In germline, CDR1 is SEHNR, CDR2 FQNEAQ (reference sequence). The CDR3 DNA reads as TGTGCCAGCAGCTCTGCCCTAGGGATAGGGTCCAATGAGCAGTTCTTC. It specifies CASSSALGIGSNEQFF.

This clone was seen a handful of times. The chain links TRBV19 to TRBJ2-4, with D perhaps being TRBD1 or TRBD2 (6 bases each). The CDR3 has 16 amino acids. V dropped 4 bases and J dropped 7 bases, with 20 bases sitting between them. The germline V gene encodes CDR1 LNHDA and CDR2 SQIVND (reference sequence). DNA of the CDR3: TGTGCCAGTAGTAGCACCCCCCCGGGGGCAGGGAACATTCAGTACTTC. As protein: CASSSTPPGAGNIQYF. Full variable domain (rest looked up from reference TRBV19 and TRBJ2-4): DGGITQSPKYLFRKEGQNVTLSCEQNLNHDAMYWYRQDPGQGLRLIYYSQIVNDFQKGDIAEGYSVSREKKESFPLTVTSAQKNPTAFYLCASSSTPPGAGNIQYFGAGTRLSVL.

This clone was observed a handful of times. The rearrangement links TRBV7-9 to TRBJ1-2, with D unresolved. Between the trimmed V and J ends, which lost 6 bases and 7 bases, there was a span of 21 bases. The length of the CDR3 is 15 residues. Germline CDR1 and CDR2: SEHNR and FQNEAQ (reference sequence). DNA of the CDR3: TGTGCCAGCAGTTTCCGCGAGGTGTTTGTTGGTGGCTACACCTTC. This translates into CASSFREVFVGGYTF.

V usage is TRBV10-3 and J usage is TRBJ1-5; D may be TRBD1 (6 bases). The CDR3 is 15 amino acids. From germline, CDR1 is ENHRY and CDR2 SYGVKD. Trimming left V 5 bases short and J 5 bases short, with 16 bases between. The CDR3 spells CAISKGVSGDQPQHF. CDR3 nucleotides: TGTGCCATCAGTAAGGGGGTGTCGGGGGATCAGCCCCAGCATTTT.